This T cell receptor beta chain was sequenced during a study of T-cell memory formation after mild COVID-19. Study details: TCR clustering was largely donor specific. Overall study results and limits: Clones shrinking from day 15 to 85 showed even CD4/CD8 mixes; later expanders tilted CD4+. Still unconfirmed is whether the second-wave clones peaking on day 37 recognized SARS-CoV-2.

For this clonotype: The antigen remains undetermined.

With V trimmed by 7 bases and J by 4 bases, 4 bases remained unmatched. Germline lookup yields CDR1 LNHDA and CDR2 SQIVND (reference sequence). The CDR3 runs 13 residues. TCR alpha and TCR beta cDNA libraries carrying sample barcodes and UMIs were produced by 5'RACE using constant-segment primers. TCRdb ran MiXCR on the 5' RACE reads and lists one entry per CDR3 protein. The table records 500,000 to 600,000 distinct CDR3 sequences, approximately 18% of them present only once. The chain couples TRBV19 to TRBJ1-2; TRBD1 aligns across 9 bases. Sequencing was performed on PBMCs or a T cell subset sorted from them (not recorded which). The source of this sequence is an adult woman who had mild COVID-19 (a few samples of this study predate the infection). Cell type and time point are not known. The CDR3 coding sequence is TGTGCCAGTACGGGACAGGGTAGCTATGGCTACACCTTC. It translates to CASTGQGSYGYTF.